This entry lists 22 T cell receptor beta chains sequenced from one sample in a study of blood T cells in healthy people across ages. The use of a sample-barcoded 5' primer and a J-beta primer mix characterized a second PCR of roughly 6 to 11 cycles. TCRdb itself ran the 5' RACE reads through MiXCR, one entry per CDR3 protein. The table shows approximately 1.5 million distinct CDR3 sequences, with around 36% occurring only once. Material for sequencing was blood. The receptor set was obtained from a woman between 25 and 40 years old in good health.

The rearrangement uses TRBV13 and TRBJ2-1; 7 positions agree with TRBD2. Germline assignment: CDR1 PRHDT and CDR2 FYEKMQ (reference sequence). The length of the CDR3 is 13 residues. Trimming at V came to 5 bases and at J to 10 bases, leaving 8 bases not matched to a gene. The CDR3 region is CASSLAAGQEQFF. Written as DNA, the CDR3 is TGTGCCAGCAGCCTAGCGGCAGGGCAGGAGCAGTTCTTC.

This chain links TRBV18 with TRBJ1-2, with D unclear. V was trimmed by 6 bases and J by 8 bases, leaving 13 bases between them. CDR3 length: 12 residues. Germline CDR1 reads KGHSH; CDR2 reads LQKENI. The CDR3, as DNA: TGTGCCAGCTCGCCTGGGGAGCGCGGCTACACCTTC. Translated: CASSPGERGYTF.

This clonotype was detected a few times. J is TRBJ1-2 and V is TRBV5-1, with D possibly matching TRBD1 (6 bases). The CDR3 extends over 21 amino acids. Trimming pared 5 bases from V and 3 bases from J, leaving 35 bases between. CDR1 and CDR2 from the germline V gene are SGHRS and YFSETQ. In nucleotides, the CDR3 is TGCGCCAGCAGTTCGCGTGCGAAACTCGGGACAATTGGTGGTGGTGACTATGGCTACACCTTC. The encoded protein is CASSSRAKLGTIGGGDYGYTF.

CDR3 bases: TGTGCCAGCTCACCAGGCCGCGTCCAAGAGACCCAGTACTTC. Protein product: CASSPGRVQETQYF. The rearrangement links TRBV18 to TRBJ2-5; D gene uncertain. Germline CDR1 reads KGHSH; CDR2 reads LQKENI. Trimming removed 2 bases at V and 1 base at J, with 8 bases between. The CDR3 totals 14 residues.

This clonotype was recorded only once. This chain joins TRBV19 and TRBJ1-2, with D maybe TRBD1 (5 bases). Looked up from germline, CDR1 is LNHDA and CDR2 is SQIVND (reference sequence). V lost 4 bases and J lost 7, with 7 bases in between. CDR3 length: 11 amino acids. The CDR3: CASSTGTGYTF. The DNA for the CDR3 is TGTGCCAGTAGTACCGGGACTGGCTACACCTTC. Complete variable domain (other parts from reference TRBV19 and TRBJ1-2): DGGITQSPKYLFRKEGQNVTLSCEQNLNHDAMYWYRQDPGQGLRLIYYSQIVNDFQKGDIAEGYSVSREKKESFPLTVTSAQKNPTAFYLCASSTGTGYTFGSGTRLTVV.

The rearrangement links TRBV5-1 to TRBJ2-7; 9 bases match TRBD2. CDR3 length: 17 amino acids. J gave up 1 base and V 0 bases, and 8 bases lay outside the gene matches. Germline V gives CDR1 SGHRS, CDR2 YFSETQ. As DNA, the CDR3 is TGCGCCAGCAGCTTGGGGGGGACTAGCAGACAGTCCTACGAGCAGTACTTC. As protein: CASSLGGTSRQSYEQYF.

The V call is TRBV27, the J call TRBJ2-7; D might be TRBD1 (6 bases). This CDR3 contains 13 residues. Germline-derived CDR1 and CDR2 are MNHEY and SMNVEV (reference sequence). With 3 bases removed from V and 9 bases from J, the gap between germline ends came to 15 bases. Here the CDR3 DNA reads TGTGCCAGCAGTTTCGCGCAGGGGCATATGCAGTACTTC. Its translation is CASSFAQGHMQYF.

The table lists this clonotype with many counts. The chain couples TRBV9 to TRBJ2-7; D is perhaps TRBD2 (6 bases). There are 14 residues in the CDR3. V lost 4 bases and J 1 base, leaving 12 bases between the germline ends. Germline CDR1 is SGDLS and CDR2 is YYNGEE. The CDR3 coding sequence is TGTGCCAGCAGCACCGGGACTTCATCCTACGAGCAGTACTTC. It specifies CASSTGTSSYEQYF.

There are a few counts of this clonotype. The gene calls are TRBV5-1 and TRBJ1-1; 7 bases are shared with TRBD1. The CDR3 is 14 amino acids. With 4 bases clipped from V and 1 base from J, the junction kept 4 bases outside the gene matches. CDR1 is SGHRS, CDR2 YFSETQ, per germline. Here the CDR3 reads CASSGRQGNTEAFF. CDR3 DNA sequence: TGCGCCAGCAGCGGCAGACAGGGGAACACTGAAGCTTTCTTT.

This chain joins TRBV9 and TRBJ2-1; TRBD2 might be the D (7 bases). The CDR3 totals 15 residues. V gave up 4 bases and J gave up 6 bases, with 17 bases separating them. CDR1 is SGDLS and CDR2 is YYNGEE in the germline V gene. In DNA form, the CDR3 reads TGTGCCAGCAGCTCCAGGGCCGGGGGGCCCAATGAGCAGTTCTTC. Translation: CASSSRAGGPNEQFF.

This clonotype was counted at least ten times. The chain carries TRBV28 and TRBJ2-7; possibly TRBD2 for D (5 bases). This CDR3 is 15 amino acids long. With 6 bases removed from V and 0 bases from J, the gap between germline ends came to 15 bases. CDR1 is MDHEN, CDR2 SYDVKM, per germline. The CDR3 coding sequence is TGTGCCAGCAGCCCCTCCCTAGGAGGCTCCTACGAGCAGTACTTC. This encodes CASSPSLGGSYEQYF.

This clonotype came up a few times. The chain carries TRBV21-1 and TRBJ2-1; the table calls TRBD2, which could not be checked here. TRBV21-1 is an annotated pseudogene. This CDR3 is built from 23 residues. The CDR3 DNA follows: TGTGCCAGCAGCAAAGATCTAAATATAAGGCTAGCGACCCGAATAAGGAACGACAATGAGCAGTTCTTC. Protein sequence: CASSKDLNIRLATRIRNDNEQFF.

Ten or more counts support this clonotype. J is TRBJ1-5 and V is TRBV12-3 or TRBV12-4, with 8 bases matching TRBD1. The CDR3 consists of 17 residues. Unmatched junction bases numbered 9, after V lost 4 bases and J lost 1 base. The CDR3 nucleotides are TGTGCCAGCAGTTGGGGAGGACAGGGCCTCAGCAATCAGCCCCAGCATTTT. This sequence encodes CASSWGGQGLSNQPQHF.

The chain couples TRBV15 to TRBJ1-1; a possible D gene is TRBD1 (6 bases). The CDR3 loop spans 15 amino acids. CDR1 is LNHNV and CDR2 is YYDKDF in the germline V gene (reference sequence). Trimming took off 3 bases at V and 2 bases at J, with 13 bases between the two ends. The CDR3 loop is CATSRNRQDNTEAFF. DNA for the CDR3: TGTGCCACCAGCAGGAATCGACAGGACAACACTGAAGCTTTCTTT.

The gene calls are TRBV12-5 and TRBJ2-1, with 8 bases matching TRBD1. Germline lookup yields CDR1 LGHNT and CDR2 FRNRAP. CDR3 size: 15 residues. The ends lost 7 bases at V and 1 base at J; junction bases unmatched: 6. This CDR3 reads CASAIGQGSYNEQFF. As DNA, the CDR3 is TGTGCTAGTGCCATCGGACAGGGTTCCTACAATGAGCAGTTCTTC.

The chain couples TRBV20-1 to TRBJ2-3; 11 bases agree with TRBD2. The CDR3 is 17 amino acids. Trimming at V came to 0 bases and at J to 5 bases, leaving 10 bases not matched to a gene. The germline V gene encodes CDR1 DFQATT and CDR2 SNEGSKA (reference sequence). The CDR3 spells CSAREELSGGARDTQYF. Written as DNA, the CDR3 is TGCAGTGCTAGAGAAGAGCTTAGCGGGGGGGCAAGAGATACGCAGTATTTT.

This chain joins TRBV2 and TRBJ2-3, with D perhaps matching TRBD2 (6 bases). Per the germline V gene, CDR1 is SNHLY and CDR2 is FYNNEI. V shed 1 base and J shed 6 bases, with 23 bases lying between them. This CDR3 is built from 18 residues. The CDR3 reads CASSEGPAGRGIRDTQYF. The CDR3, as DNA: TGTGCCAGCAGTGAAGGCCCGGCAGGACGGGGGATTCGGGATACGCAGTATTTT.

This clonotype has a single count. CDR3 bases: TGCAGCTCCGTAGGGGGGGATGAAAAACTGTTTTTT. Its translation: CSSVGGDEKLFF. The rearrangement uses TRBV29-1 and TRBJ1-4, with D maybe TRBD1 (6 bases). The CDR3 length is 12 residues. Trimming cost V 8 bases and J 6 bases, with 13 bases left between them. The germline V gene has CDR1 SQVTM and CDR2 ANQGSEA.

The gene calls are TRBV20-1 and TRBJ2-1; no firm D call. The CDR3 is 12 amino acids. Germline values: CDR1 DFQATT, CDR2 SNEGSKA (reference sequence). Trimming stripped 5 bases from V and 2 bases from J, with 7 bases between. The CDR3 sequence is CSAPWAYNEQFF. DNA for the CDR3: TGCAGTGCTCCTTGGGCCTACAATGAGCAGTTCTTC.

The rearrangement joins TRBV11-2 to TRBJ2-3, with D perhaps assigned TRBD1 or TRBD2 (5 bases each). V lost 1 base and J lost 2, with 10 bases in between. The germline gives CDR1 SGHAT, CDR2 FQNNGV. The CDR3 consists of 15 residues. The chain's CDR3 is CASSLGQTNTDTQYF. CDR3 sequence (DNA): TGTGCCAGCAGCTTAGGACAGACTAACACAGATACGCAGTATTTT.

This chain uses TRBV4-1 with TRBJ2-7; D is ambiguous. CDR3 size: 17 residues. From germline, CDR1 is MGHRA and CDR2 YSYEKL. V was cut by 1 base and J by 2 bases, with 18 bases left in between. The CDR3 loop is CASSQVSLNPLTYEQYF. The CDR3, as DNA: TGCGCCAGCAGCCAAGTCTCTCTTAACCCCTTAACCTACGAGCAGTACTTC.

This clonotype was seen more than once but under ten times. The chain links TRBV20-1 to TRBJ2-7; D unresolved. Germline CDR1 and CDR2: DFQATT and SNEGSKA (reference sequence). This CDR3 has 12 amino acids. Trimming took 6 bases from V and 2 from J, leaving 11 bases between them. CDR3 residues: CSAKDATYEQYF. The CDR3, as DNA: TGCAGTGCAAAGGACGCAACCTACGAGCAGTACTTC.